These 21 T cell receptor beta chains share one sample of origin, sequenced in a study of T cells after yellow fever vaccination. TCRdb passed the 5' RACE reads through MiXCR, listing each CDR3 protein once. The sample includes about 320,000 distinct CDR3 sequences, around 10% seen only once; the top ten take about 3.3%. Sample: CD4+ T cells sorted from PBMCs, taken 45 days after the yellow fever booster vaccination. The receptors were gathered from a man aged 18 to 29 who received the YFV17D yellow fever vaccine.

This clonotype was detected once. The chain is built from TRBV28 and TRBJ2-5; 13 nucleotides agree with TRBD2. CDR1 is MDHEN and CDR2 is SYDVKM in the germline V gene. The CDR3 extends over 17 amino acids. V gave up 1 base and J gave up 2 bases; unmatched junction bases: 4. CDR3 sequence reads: CASSLSGLAGVQETQYF. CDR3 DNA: TGTGCCAGCAGTTTATCCGGACTAGCGGGGGTGCAAGAGACCCAGTACTTC.

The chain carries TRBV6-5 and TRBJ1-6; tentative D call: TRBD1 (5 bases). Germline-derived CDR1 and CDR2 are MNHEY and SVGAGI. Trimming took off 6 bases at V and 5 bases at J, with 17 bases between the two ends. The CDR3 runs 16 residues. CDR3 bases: TGTGCCAGCAGACCAACCTCAGGGATCCATAATTCACCCCTCCACTTT. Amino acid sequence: CASRPTSGIHNSPLHF.

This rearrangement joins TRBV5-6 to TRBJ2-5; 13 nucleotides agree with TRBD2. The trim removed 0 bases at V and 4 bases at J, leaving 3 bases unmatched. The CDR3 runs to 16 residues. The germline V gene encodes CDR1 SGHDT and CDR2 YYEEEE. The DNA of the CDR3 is TGTGCCAGCAGCTTGGGGACTAGCGGGGGAACAGAGACCCAGTACTTC. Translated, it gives CASSLGTSGGTETQYF.

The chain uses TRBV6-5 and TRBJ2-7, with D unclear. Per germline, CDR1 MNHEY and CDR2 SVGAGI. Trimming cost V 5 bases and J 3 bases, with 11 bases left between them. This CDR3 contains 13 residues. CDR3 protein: CASSEVQVYEQYF. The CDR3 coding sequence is TGTGCCAGCAGTGAGGTCCAAGTCTACGAGCAGTACTTC.

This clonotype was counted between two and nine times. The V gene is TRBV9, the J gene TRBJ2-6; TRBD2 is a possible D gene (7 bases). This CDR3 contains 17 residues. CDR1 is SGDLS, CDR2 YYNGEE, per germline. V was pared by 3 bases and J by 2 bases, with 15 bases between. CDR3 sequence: CASSAGGGPPGANVLTF. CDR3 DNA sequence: TGTGCCAGCAGCGCTGGCGGGGGCCCACCTGGGGCCAACGTCCTGACTTTC.

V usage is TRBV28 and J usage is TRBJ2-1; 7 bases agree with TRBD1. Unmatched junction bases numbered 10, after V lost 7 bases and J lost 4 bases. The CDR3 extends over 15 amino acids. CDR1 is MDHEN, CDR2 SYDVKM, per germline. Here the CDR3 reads CASTKRDRKYNEQFF. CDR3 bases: TGTGCCAGCACTAAAAGGGACAGAAAATACAATGAGCAGTTCTTC.

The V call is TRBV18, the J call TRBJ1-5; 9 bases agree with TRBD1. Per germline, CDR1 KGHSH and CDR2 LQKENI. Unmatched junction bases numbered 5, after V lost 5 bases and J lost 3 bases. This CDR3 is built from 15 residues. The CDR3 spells CASSGQGSLNQPQHF. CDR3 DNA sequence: TGTGCCAGCTCAGGACAGGGGAGCCTCAATCAGCCCCAGCATTTT.

The DNA for the CDR3 is TGCAGTGCTAGATGGCGGGGGAGCTCCTACAATGAGCAGTTCTTC. It codes for CSARWRGSSYNEQFF. This chain uses TRBV20-1 with TRBJ2-1; 7 bases map to TRBD2. V lost 2 bases, J lost 0 bases, and 4 bases stayed unmatched. CDR1 and CDR2 (germline): DFQATT, SNEGSKA (reference sequence). The CDR3 consists of 15 residues.

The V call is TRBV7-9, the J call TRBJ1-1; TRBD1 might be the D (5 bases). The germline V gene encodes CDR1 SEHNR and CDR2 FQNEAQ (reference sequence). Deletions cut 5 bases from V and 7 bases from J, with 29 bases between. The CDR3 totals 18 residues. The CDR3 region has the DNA TGTGCCAGCAGCCCACCGGGGGAGCCGGGCCAAGACTTAATTGAAGCTTTCTTT. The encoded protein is CASSPPGEPGQDLIEAFF.

The CDR3 region has the DNA TGTGCCAGCAGCTTAGTTGGACGGATACCTTCCTATGGCTACACCTTC. Translated, it gives CASSLVGRIPSYGYTF. The chain uses TRBV7-9 and TRBJ1-2; no reliable D call. The CDR3 spans 16 residues. The germline V gene encodes CDR1 SEHNR and CDR2 FQNEAQ (reference sequence). Trimming stripped 1 base from V and 4 bases from J, with 16 bases between.

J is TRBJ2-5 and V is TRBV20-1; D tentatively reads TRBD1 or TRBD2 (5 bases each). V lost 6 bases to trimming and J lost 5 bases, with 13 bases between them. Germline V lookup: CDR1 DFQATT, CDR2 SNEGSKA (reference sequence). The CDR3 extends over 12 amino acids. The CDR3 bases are TGCAGTGCCTTCAGAGGGGTCGAGACCCAGTACTTC. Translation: CSAFRGVETQYF.

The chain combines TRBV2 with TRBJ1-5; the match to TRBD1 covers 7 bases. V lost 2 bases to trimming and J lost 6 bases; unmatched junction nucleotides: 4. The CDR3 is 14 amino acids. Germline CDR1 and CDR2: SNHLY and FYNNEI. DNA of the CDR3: TGTGCCAGCAGTGAAACAGACAGGGCTCAGCCCCAGCATTTT. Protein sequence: CASSETDRAQPQHF. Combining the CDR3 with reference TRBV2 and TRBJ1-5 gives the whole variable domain EPEVTQTPSHQVTQMGQEVILRCVPISNHLYFYWYRQILGQKVEFLVSFYNNEISEKSEIFDDQFSVERPDGSNFTLKIRSTKLEDSAMYFCASSETDRAQPQHFGDGTRLSIL.

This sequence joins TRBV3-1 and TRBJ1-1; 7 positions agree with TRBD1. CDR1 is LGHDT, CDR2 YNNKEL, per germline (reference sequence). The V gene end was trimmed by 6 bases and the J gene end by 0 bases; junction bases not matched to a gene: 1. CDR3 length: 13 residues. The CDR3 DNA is TGTGCCAGCAGGGACAGGTTGAACACTGAAGCTTTCTTT. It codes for CASRDRLNTEAFF.

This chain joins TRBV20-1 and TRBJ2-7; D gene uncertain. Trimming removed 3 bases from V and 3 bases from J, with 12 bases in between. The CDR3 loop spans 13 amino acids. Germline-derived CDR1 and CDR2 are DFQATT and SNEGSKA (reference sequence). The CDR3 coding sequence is TGCAGTGCTAGTTGGCAGGCCCTCTACGAGCAGTACTTC. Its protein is CSASWQALYEQYF.

In DNA form, the CDR3 reads TGTGCCAGCAGCCTCTCATCTAGGGGGGTCGGCACAGATACGCAGTATTTT. Its protein product is CASSLSSRGVGTDTQYF. The chain has TRBV4-2 and TRBJ2-3; TRBD1 or TRBD2 may be the D gene (6 bases each). The CDR3 extends over 17 amino acids. Between the trimmed V and J ends, which lost 4 bases and 1 base, there was a span of 18 bases. Germline V gene lookup returns CDR1 LGHNA and CDR2 YNFKEQ.

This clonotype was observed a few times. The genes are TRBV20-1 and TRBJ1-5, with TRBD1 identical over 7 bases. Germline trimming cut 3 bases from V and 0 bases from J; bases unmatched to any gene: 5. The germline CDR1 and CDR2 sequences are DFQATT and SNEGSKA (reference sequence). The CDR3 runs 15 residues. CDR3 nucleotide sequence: TGCAGTGCTAGTTCAGGGGGTGATAGCAATCAGCCCCAGCATTTT. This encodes CSASSGGDSNQPQHF.

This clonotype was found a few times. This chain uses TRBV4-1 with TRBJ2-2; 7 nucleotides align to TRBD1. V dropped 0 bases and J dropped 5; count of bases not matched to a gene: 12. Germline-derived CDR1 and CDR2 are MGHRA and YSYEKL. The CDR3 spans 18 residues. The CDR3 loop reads CASSQDLLGQLRTGELFF. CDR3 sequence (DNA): TGCGCCAGCAGCCAAGATCTTTTGGGACAGTTGAGAACCGGGGAGCTGTTTTTT.

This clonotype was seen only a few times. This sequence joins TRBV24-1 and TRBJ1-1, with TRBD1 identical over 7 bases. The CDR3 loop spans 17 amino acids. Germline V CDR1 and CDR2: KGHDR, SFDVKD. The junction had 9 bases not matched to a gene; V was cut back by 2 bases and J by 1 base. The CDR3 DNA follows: TGTGCCACCAGTGATTCGCGGACAGGTGGTACGAACACTGAAGCTTTCTTT. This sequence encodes CATSDSRTGGTNTEAFF.

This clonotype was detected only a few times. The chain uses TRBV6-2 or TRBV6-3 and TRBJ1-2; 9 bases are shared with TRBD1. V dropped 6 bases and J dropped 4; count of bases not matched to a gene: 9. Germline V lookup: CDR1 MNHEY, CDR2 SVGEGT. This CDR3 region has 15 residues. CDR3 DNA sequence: TGTGCCAGCAGCCCCGGAGTACAGGGGGCCTATGGCTACACCTTC. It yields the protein CASSPGVQGAYGYTF.

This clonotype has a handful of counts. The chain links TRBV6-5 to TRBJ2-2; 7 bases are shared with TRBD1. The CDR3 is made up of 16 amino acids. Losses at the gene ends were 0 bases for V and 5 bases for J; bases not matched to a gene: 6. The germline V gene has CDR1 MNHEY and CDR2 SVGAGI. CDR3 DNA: TGTGCCAGCAGTTACTCCCTGACAGGGTATACCGGGGAGCTGTTTTTT. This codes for CASSYSLTGYTGELFF.

In nucleotides, the CDR3 is TGCGCCAGCAGCCAACACTACAGTATTCCTGGCTACACCTTC. Translating gives CASSQHYSIPGYTF. This rearrangement joins TRBV4-1 to TRBJ1-2; D not certain. This CDR3 is 14 amino acids long. Germline V CDR1 and CDR2: MGHRA, YSYEKL. The V and J ends lost 2 bases and 7 bases respectively, with 14 bases between them.